One TCR beta chain is described in this entry. This sample is part of a study of technical replicates of blood from a handful of donors. Here immunoSEQ multiplex PCR was the method, and the copy in TCRdb shows in-frame clones only, minus some. Of 70,000 to 95,000 clones in the sample, around 97% were seen once. CDR3 size: 13 residues. Germline assignment: CDR1 LNHDA and CDR2 SQIVND (reference sequence). Trimming removed 5 bases at V and 10 bases at J, with 17 bases between. The rearrangement uses TRBV19 and TRBJ1-2; tentatively, D is TRBD1 (5 bases). Sample: T cells isolated from PBMCs. This sequence originates from a human donor in good health. CDR3 in DNA: TGTGCCAGTAGTGATGACAGTCCCCGGTACTACACCTTC. Translation: CASSDDSPRYYTF. Complete variable domain (other parts from reference TRBV19 and TRBJ1-2): DGGITQSPKYLFRKEGQNVTLSCEQNLNHDAMYWYRQDPGQGLRLIYYSQIVNDFQKGDIAEGYSVSREKKESFPLTVTSAQKNPTAFYLCASSDDSPRYYTFGSGTRLTVV.